The 8 T cell receptor beta chains given below trace back to one sample, sequenced in a study of blood T cell repertoires in COVID-19. This table comes from immunoSEQ multiplex PCR, and its TCRdb copy is limited to in-frame clones, with some not included. The sample holds 55,000 to 65,000 clones, 85% to 90% seen once. The sequenced sample consisted of peripheral blood. These receptors came from an older woman with COVID-19, enrolled during active disease.

The gene calls are TRBV4-1 and TRBJ2-1; D call uncertain. The germline V and J ends were trimmed by 3 bases and 6 bases, with 12 bases remaining between them. The CDR3 is made up of 14 amino acids. From germline, CDR1 is MGHRA and CDR2 YSYEKL. CDR3 sequence: CASSHLGVGNEQFF. CDR3 coding DNA: TGCGCCAGCAGCCATCTAGGCGTGGGCAATGAGCAGTTCTTC.

V and J are TRBV7-2 and TRBJ2-7; TRBD1 matches 8 bases. Germline V CDR1 and CDR2: SGHTA, FQGNSA. The V segment lost 5 bases and the J segment 5 bases; nucleotides outside the gene matches: 8. The CDR3 sequence is 14 residues long. As DNA, the CDR3 is TGTGCCAGCAGCCCAGGACAGGGAACCAACGAGCAGTACTTC. Translated, it gives CASSPGQGTNEQYF.

The CDR3 protein is CASSLNTPNTEAFF. Here the CDR3 DNA reads TGTGCCAGCAGTTTGAACACACCGAACACTGAAGCTTTCTTT. This chain connects TRBV27 to TRBJ1-1; D remains unclear. Per germline, CDR1 MNHEY and CDR2 SMNVEV (reference sequence). The CDR3 length is 14 residues. V lost 3 bases to trimming and J lost 1 base, with 9 bases between them.

The chain employs TRBV10-3 and TRBJ2-1; 14 nucleotides match TRBD2. Trimming took 10 bases from V and 9 from J; bases not matched to a gene: 5. This CDR3 is 13 amino acids long. CDR1 and CDR2 from the germline V gene are ENHRY and SYGVKD. The CDR3 protein is CATGLAGGSEQFF. Written as DNA, the CDR3 is TGTGCCACAGGACTAGCGGGGGGAAGTGAGCAGTTCTTC.

Here the CDR3 reads CASSLDGGRAGHTDTQYF. In DNA, the CDR3 is TGTGCCAGCAGCTTAGATGGTGGGAGAGCGGGGCACACAGATACGCAGTATTTT. J is TRBJ2-3 and V is TRBV11-3, with 7 bases matching TRBD2. The CDR3 sequence is 18 residues long. Germline V lookup: CDR1 SGHNT, CDR2 YENEEA. V was pared by 0 bases and J by 2 bases, with 11 bases of the junction left unmatched. Filled out from reference TRBV11-3 and TRBJ2-3, the complete variable domain reads EAGVVQSPRYKIIEKKQPVAFWCNPISGHNTLYWYLQNLGQGPELLIRYENEEAVDDSQLPKDRFSAERLKGVDSTLKIQPAELGDSAVYLCASSLDGGRAGHTDTQYFGPGTRLTVL.

J is TRBJ1-6 and V is TRBV6-2 or TRBV6-3, with D possibly matching TRBD1 (6 bases). V lost 6 bases to trimming and J lost 7 bases, with 13 bases between them. This CDR3 is built from 14 residues. Germline V lookup: CDR1 MNHEY, CDR2 SVGEGT. CDR3 in amino acids: CASSPQGGNSPLHF. DNA for the CDR3: TGTGCCAGCAGCCCACAGGGTGGCAATTCACCCCTCCACTTT.

The V and J genes are TRBV9 and TRBJ2-1; the match to TRBD1 covers 10 bases. With V trimmed by 2 bases and J by 3 bases, 8 bases remained unmatched. Germline V gene data show CDR1 as SGDLS and CDR2 as YYNGEE. This CDR3 spans 17 amino acids. The CDR3 DNA follows: TGTGCCAGCAGCGTCGATATTCGGGACAGGGGCTACAATGAGCAGTTCTTC. It is translated as CASSVDIRDRGYNEQFF.

This chain uses TRBV27 with TRBJ2-7; the D gene is possibly TRBD2 (5 bases). Germline V gene sequence: CDR1 MNHEY, CDR2 SMNVEV (reference sequence). Trimming removed 3 bases from V and 0 bases from J, with 12 bases in between. The CDR3 contains 15 residues. The CDR3 region is CASSFGGSPSYEQYF. DNA for the CDR3: TGTGCCAGCAGTTTCGGCGGGTCGCCCTCCTACGAGCAGTACTTC.